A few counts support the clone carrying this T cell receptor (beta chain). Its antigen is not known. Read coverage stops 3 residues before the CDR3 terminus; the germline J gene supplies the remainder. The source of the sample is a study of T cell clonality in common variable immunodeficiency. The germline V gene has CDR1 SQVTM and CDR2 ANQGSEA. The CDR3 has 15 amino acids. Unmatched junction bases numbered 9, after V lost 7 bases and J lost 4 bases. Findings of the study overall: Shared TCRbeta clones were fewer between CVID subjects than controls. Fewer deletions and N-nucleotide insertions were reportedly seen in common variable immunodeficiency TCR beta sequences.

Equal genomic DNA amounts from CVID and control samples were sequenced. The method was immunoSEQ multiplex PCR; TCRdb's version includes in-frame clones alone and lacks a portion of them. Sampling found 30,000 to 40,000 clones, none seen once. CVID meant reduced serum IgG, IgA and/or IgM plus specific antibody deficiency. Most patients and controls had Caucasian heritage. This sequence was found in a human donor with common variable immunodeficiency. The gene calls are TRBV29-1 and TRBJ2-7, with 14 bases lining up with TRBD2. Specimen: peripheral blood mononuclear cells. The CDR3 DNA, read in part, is TGCAGCGGCTCCCTAGGGACTAGCGGGAGTTACGAG. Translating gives CSGSLGTSGSYE. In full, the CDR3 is CSGSLGTSGSYEQYF.